This T cell receptor beta chain was obtained from a study of cytomegalovirus exposure and HLA in healthy donors. Produced via immunoSEQ multiplex PCR; TCRdb's table is partial and in-frame only. The sample has 180,000 or so clones, roughly 86% seen once. Specimen: PBMCs. The clonotype originates from a man between 18 and 35 years old in good health and CMV-seropositive.

CDR3 bases: TGCGCCAGCAGCTTGACAAACTATGGCTACACCTTC. Protein sequence: CASSLTNYGYTF. The V gene is TRBV5-1, the J gene TRBJ1-2; D uncertain. Between the trimmed V and J ends, which lost 1 base and 2 bases, there was a span of 3 bases. The CDR3 is made up of 12 amino acids. Per the germline V gene, CDR1 is SGHRS and CDR2 is YFSETQ.